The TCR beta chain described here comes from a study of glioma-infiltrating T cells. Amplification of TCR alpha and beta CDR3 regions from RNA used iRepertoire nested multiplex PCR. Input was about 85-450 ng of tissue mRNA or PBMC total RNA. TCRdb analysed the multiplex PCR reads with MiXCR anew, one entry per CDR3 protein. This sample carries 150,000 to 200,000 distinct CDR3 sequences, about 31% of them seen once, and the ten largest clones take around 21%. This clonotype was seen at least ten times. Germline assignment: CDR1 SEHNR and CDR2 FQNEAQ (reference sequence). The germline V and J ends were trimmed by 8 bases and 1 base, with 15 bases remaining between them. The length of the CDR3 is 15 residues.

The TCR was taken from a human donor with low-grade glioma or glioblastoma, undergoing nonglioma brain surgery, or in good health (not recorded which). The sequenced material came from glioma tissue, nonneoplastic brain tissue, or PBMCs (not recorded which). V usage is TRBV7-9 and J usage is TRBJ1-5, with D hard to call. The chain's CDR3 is CASGSNVGSNQPQHF. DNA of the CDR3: TGTGCCAGCGGGTCAAACGTGGGGAGCAATCAGCCCCAGCATTTT.